This T cell receptor (beta chain) was retrieved from a study of cytomegalovirus exposure and HLA in healthy donors. 13 Jbeta primers and 60 Vbeta primers were used for the PCR. The assay was immunoSEQ multiplex PCR, and TCRdb's table has in-frame clones only and misses some. The table records around 150,000 clones, about 80% of them present only once. Trimming cost V 7 bases and J 1 base, with 8 bases left between them. Germline V gene data show CDR1 as WSHSY and CDR2 as SAAADI. The CDR3 extends over 12 amino acids. There are a few counts of this clone. The V call is TRBV10-2, the J call TRBJ2-7; D not certain. Sequenced sample: PBMCs. This TCR came from a woman between 45 and 65 years old in good health and CMV-seropositive. The CDR3 nucleotides read TGCGCCAGCAATGCGGATTCCTACGAGCAGTACTTC. It encodes CASNADSYEQYF.